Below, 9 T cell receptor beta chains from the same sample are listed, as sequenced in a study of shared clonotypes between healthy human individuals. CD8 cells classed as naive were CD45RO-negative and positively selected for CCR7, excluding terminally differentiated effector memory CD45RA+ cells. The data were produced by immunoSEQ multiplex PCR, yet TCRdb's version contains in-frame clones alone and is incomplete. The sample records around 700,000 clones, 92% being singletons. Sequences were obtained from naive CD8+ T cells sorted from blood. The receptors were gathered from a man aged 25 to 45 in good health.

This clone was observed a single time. The CDR3 sequence is CASHTGSSYNEQFF. The CDR3 DNA is TGTGCCTCCCACACAGGGAGCTCCTACAATGAGCAGTTCTTC. The genes are TRBV7-9 and TRBJ2-1; D is possibly TRBD1 (6 bases). V gave up 11 bases and J gave up 0 bases, with 14 bases separating them. The CDR3 runs to 14 residues. CDR1 is SEHNR, CDR2 FQNEAQ, per germline (reference sequence).

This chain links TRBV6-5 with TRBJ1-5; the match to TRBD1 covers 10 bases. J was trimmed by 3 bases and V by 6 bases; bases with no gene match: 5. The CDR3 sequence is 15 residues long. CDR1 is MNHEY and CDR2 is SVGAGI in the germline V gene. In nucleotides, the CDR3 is TGTGCCAGCAGGACCGGGACAGGGGTCAATCAGCCCCAGCATTTT. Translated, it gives CASRTGTGVNQPQHF.

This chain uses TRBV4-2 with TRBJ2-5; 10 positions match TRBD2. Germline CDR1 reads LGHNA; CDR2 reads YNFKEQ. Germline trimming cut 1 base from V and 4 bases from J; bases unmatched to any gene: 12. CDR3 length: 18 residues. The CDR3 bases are TGTGCCAGCAGCCAAGTTCCGGAAGCGGGAGGGCCGGGAGAGACCCAGTACTTC. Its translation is CASSQVPEAGGPGETQYF.

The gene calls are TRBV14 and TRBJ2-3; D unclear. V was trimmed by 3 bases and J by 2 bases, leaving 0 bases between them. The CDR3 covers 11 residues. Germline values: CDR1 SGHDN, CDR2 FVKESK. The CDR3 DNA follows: TGTGCCAGCAGCCACACAGATACGCAGTATTTT. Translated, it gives CASSHTDTQYF. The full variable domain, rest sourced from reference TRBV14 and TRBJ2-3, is EAGVTQFPSHSVIEKGQTVTLRCDPISGHDNLYWYRRVMGKEIKFLLHFVKESKQDESGMPNNRFLAERTGGTYSTLKVQPAELEDSGVYFCASSHTDTQYFGPGTRLTVL.

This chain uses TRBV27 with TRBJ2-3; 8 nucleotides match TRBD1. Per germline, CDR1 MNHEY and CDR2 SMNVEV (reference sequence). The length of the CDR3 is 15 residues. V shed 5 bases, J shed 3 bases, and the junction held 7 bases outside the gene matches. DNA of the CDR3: TGTGCCAGCAGTCAAAGGACAGGGAATACAGATACGCAGTATTTT. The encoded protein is CASSQRTGNTDTQYF.

The CDR3 here is CASSWEGQETQYF. The CDR3 bases are TGTGCCAGCAGCTGGGAGGGCCAAGAGACCCAGTACTTC. J is TRBJ2-5 and V is TRBV11-3; 7 bases are a match to TRBD2. The junction had 0 bases not matched to a gene; V was cut back by 4 bases and J by 1 base. The germline V gene encodes CDR1 SGHNT and CDR2 YENEEA. The CDR3 sequence is 13 residues long.

This chain's CDR3 is CASSRRGLSNQPQHF. The CDR3 DNA sequence: TGTGCCAGCAGTCGGCGGGGGCTTAGCAATCAGCCCCAGCATTTT. The chain couples TRBV6-1 to TRBJ1-5; D might be TRBD1 (6 bases). Deletions cut 5 bases from V and 0 bases from J, with 11 bases between. There are 15 residues in the CDR3. Germline CDR1 is MNHNS and CDR2 is SASEGT.

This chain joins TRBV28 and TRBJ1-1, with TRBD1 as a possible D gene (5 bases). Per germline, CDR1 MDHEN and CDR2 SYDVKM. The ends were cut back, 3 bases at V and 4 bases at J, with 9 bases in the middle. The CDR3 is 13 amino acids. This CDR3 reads CASSFARATEAFF. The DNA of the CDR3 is TGTGCCAGCAGTTTTGCCAGGGCCACTGAAGCTTTCTTT.

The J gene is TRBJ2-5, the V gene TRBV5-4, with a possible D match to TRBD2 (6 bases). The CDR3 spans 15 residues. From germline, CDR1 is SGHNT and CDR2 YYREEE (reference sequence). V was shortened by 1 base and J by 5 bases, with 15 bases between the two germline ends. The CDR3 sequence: CASSLFSGSGETQYF. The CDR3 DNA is TGTGCCAGCAGCTTGTTTTCCGGGAGCGGTGAGACCCAGTACTTC.